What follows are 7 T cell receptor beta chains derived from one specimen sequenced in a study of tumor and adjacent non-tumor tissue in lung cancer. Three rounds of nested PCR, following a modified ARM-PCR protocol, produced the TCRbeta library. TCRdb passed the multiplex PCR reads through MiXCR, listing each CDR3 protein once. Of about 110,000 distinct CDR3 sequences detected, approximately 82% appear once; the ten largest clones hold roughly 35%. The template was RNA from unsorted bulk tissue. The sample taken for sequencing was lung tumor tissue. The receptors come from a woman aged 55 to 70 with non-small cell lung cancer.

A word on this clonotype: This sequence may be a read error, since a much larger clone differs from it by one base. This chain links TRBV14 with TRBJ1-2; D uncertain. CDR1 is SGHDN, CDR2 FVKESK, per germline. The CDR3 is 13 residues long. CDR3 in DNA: TGTGCCAGCAGCCCACGACGGAACTATGACTACACCTTC. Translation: CASSPRRNYDYTF.

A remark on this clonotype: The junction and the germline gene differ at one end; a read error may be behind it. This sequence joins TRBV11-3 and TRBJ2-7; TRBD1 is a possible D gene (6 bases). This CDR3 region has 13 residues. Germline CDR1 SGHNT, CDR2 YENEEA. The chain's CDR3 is CVNSETGTYGQYF. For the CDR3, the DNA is TGTGTCAACAGCGAAACAGGGACCTACGGGCAGTACTTC. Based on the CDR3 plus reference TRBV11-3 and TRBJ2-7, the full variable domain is EAGVVQSPRYKIIEKKQPVAFWCNPISGHNTLYWYLQNLGQGPELLIRYENEEAVDDSQLPKDRFSAERLKGVDSTLKIQPAELGDSAVYLCVNSETGTYGQYFGPGTRLTVT.

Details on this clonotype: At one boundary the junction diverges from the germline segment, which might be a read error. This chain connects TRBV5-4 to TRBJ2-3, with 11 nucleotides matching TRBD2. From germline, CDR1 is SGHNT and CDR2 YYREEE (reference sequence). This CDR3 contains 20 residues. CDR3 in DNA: TGTGCCAGCAGCTTGTCTCTCGGGACTAGCGGTGGGGGATACACAGTTACGCAATATTTT. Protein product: CASSLSLGTSGGGYTVTQYF.

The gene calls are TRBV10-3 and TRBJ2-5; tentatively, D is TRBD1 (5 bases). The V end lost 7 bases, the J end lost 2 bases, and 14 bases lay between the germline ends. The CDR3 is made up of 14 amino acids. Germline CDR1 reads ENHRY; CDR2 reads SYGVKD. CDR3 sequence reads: CAIKGYSPQETQYF. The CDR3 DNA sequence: TGTGCCATCAAGGGGTACAGTCCTCAAGAGACCCAGTACTTC.

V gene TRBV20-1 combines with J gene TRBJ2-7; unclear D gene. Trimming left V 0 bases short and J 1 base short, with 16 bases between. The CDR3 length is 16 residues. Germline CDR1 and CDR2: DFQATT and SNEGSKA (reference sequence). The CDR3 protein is CSARDQLRLSSYEQYF. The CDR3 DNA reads TGCAGTGCTAGAGATCAACTGCGGTTGAGTTCCTACGAGCAGTACTTC.

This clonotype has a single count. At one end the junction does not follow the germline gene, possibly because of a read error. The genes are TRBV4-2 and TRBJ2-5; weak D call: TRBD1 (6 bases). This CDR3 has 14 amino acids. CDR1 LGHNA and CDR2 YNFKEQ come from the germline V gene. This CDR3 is CAISQEGGQETQYF. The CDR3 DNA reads TGTGCCATCAGCCAAGAAGGGGGCCAAGAGACCCAGTACTTC.

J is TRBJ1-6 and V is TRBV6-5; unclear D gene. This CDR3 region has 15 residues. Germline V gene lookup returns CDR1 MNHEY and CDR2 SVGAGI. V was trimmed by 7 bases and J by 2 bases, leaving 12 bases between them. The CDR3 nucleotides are TGTGCCAGCACCACGACGAGGCCCTATAATTCACCCCTCCACTTT. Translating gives CASTTTRPYNSPLHF.